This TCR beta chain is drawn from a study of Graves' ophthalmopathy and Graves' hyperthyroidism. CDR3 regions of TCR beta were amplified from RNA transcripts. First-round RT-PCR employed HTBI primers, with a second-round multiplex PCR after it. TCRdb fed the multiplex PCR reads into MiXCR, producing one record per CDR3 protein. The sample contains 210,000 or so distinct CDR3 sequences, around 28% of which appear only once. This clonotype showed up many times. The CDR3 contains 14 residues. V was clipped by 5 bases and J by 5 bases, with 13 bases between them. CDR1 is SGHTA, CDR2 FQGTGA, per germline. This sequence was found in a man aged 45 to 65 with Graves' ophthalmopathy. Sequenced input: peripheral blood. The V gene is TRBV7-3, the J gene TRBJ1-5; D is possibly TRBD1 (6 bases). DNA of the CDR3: TGTGCCAGCAGCGAAGGGGGTCGGGATCAGCCCCAGCATTTT. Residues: CASSEGGRDQPQHF. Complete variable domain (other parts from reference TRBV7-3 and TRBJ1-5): GAGVSQTPSNKVTEKGKYVELRCDPISGHTALYWYRQSLGQGPEFLIYFQGTGAADDSGLPNDRFFAVRPEGSVSTLKIQRTERGDSAVYLCASSEGGRDQPQHFGDGTRLSIL.